These 20 T cell receptor beta chains originate from one sample sequenced in a study of cytomegalovirus exposure and HLA in healthy donors. Researchers ran the PCR with 60 Vbeta and 13 Jbeta primers. Assay used: immunoSEQ multiplex PCR; TCRdb lists only in-frame clones, some missing. The sample lists 75,000 to 95,000 clones; roughly three fifths were seen once. The sample comprised PBMCs. These receptors all stem from a woman aged 30 to 39 in good health and CMV-seronegative.

The chain couples TRBV2 to TRBJ2-7, with 9 bases lining up with TRBD1. The CDR3 spans 14 residues. Germline CDR1 and CDR2: SNHLY and FYNNEI. V lost 6 bases, J lost 2 bases, and 5 bases stayed unmatched. The CDR3 coding sequence is TGTGCCAGCAGGGACAGGACAGGGGCCTACGAGCAGTACTTC. Amino acids: CASRDRTGAYEQYF.

The chain is built from TRBV30 and TRBJ2-5; 8 nucleotides match TRBD2. Per germline, CDR1 GTSNPN and CDR2 SVGIG (reference sequence). The CDR3 extends over 14 amino acids. The ends lost 4 bases at V and 6 bases at J; junction bases unmatched: 10. The CDR3 nucleotides read TGTGCCTGGACGGGGGGGACCGCGGCGAAGACCCAGTACTTC. This gives the protein CAWTGGTAAKTQYF.

The genes are TRBV19 and TRBJ1-1, with D possibly being TRBD1 (6 bases). The germline V gene encodes CDR1 LNHDA and CDR2 SQIVND (reference sequence). V was clipped by 5 bases and J by 1 base, with 14 bases between them. This CDR3 contains 15 residues. Here the CDR3 reads CASSPRQAGNTEAFF. The DNA for the CDR3 is TGTGCCAGTAGTCCGAGACAGGCCGGGAACACTGAAGCTTTCTTT.

The rearrangement links TRBV11-3 to TRBJ1-1, with 7 bases aligning to TRBD1. Germline V gene data show CDR1 as SGHNT and CDR2 as YENEEA. The trim removed 5 bases at V and 1 base at J, leaving 13 bases unmatched. CDR3 length: 17 amino acids. DNA of the CDR3: TGTGCCAGCAGCCGACACTGGGACAGTAGGAGGAACACTGAAGCTTTCTTT. Translating it yields CASSRHWDSRRNTEAFF.

V gene TRBV11-3 combines with J gene TRBJ1-1, with D hard to call. The CDR3 runs 13 residues. Germline CDR1 reads SGHNT; CDR2 reads YENEEA. The V and J ends lost 4 bases and 1 base respectively, with 7 bases between them. As DNA, the CDR3 is TGTGCCAGCAGCTCCCTCGGGAACACTGAAGCTTTCTTT. Translated, it gives CASSSLGNTEAFF. Combining the CDR3 with reference TRBV11-3 and TRBJ1-1 gives the whole variable domain EAGVVQSPRYKIIEKKQPVAFWCNPISGHNTLYWYLQNLGQGPELLIRYENEEAVDDSQLPKDRFSAERLKGVDSTLKIQPAELGDSAVYLCASSSLGNTEAFFGQGTRLTVV.

This clone was observed a single time. The rearrangement links TRBV21-1 to TRBJ2-2; no DNA check was done on the table's D call, TRBD2. TRBV21-1 is a pseudogene. This CDR3 region has 13 residues. For the CDR3, the DNA is TGTGCCAGCAGCAAAGAGCAAGCCGGGGAGCTGTTTTTT. Its translation is CASSKEQAGELFF.

The chain combines TRBV21-1 with TRBJ2-7; the table gives TRBD1 as D, unverified against the DNA. TRBV21-1 is described as a pseudogene. CDR3 length: 17 residues. The CDR3 reads CASSKDSSRTGAYEQYF. The CDR3 nucleotides are TGTGCCAGCAGCAAAGACAGTTCCCGGACAGGGGCCTACGAGCAGTACTTC.

The chain is built from TRBV18 and TRBJ1-1; possible D gene TRBD1, 6 bases. Trimming removed 3 bases at V and 6 bases at J, with 8 bases between. This CDR3 has 12 amino acids. Germline values: CDR1 KGHSH, CDR2 LQKENI. CDR3 nucleotide sequence: TGTGCCAGCTCACCCGGGACACCTGAAGCTTTCTTT. This codes for CASSPGTPEAFF.

This clone was seen more than once but under ten times. V and J are TRBV15 and TRBJ2-1; 10 bases align to TRBD2. CDR1 and CDR2 (germline): LNHNV, YYDKDF (reference sequence). This CDR3 is built from 16 residues. V lost 1 base and J lost 7; bases outside the gene matches: 7. CDR3 DNA: TGTGCCACCAGCAGAGGGCAGCGGGAGGGCAGAAATGAGCAGTTCTTC. Encoded protein: CATSRGQREGRNEQFF.

The V call is TRBV21-1, the J call TRBJ1-5. TRBV21-1 is listed as a pseudogene. CDR3 length: 13 amino acids. CDR3 protein: CASSNGEDQPQHF. The CDR3 nucleotides read TGTGCCAGCAGCAACGGAGAGGATCAGCCCCAGCATTTT.

This chain joins TRBV2 and TRBJ2-2; 11 bases map to TRBD1. Germline CDR1 SNHLY, CDR2 FYNNEI. After removal of 7 bases from V and 7 bases from J, the junction contained 8 bases not matched to a gene. This CDR3 region has 15 residues. CDR3 nucleotides: TGTGCCAGCAAACGGGACAGGGGGAAGATCGGGGAGCTGTTTTTT. Translated, it gives CASKRDRGKIGELFF.

The table lists this clone with a few counts. The genes are TRBV19 and TRBJ1-1, with a weak D call TRBD1 (6 bases). Looked up from germline, CDR1 is LNHDA and CDR2 is SQIVND (reference sequence). Trimming removed 6 bases at V and 0 bases at J, with 14 bases between. This CDR3 has 15 residues. The CDR3 DNA is TGTGCCAGTAGGATGGACAGAGAAATGAACACTGAAGCTTTCTTT. Its protein is CASRMDREMNTEAFF.

The chain employs TRBV7-2 and TRBJ1-1, with D perhaps TRBD1 (6 bases). V gave up 1 base and J gave up 4 bases, with 10 bases separating them. This CDR3 is built from 14 residues. Germline CDR1 is SGHTA and CDR2 is FQGNSA. The CDR3 nucleotides read TGTGCCAGCAGCTTAGTTGGGGGCGCCACTGAAGCTTTCTTT. Its translation: CASSLVGGATEAFF.

J is TRBJ2-3 and V is TRBV11-3; perhaps TRBD1 as D (6 bases). V was shortened by 5 bases and J by 3 bases, with 18 bases between the two germline ends. Germline loops: CDR1 SGHNT, CDR2 YENEEA. The CDR3 runs 16 residues. The CDR3 DNA sequence: TGTGCCAGCAGCCTACAGGGCGGCAAGGGGACAGATACGCAGTATTTT. Its protein product is CASSLQGGKGTDTQYF.

This sequence joins TRBV5-1 and TRBJ2-7; the D is unclear. The CDR3 totals 13 residues. Trimming removed 4 bases from V and 3 bases from J, with 11 bases in between. Germline V gene data show CDR1 as SGHRS and CDR2 as YFSETQ. CDR3 sequence reads: CASSVTAGYEQYF. The CDR3 coding sequence is TGCGCCAGCAGCGTTACGGCAGGCTACGAGCAGTACTTC.

This clone appeared a few times. The chain couples TRBV28 to TRBJ2-6, with D possibly being TRBD2 (5 bases). This CDR3 spans 16 amino acids. In germline, CDR1 is MDHEN, CDR2 SYDVKM. The germline V and J ends were trimmed by 5 bases and 2 bases, with 13 bases remaining between them. The CDR3 loop reads CASSRRGRTGANVLTF. Written as DNA, the CDR3 is TGTGCCAGCAGTCGCCGGGGTCGGACTGGGGCCAACGTCCTGACTTTC.

The gene calls are TRBV2 and TRBJ2-5; D uncertain. Germline CDR1 reads SNHLY; CDR2 reads FYNNEI. V lost 5 bases and J lost 7, with 8 bases in between. The length of the CDR3 is 11 residues. In nucleotides, the CDR3 is TGTGCCAGCAGTTACCCGGGGACCCAGTACTTC. Protein sequence: CASSYPGTQYF.

This clone turned up a few times. The rearrangement uses TRBV15 and TRBJ2-1; a possible D gene is TRBD1 (6 bases). The V end lost 0 bases, the J end lost 2 bases, and 8 bases lay between the germline ends. The CDR3 spans 15 residues. Germline loops: CDR1 LNHNV, CDR2 YYDKDF (reference sequence). CDR3 loop: CATSRDRQAYNEQFF. The DNA for the CDR3 is TGTGCCACCAGCAGAGATCGACAGGCCTACAATGAGCAGTTCTTC.

V and J are TRBV10-3 and TRBJ2-2; tentatively, D is TRBD2 (6 bases). Germline V CDR1 and CDR2: ENHRY, SYGVKD. This CDR3 contains 17 residues. With 2 bases removed from V and 1 base from J, the gap between germline ends came to 14 bases. The CDR3 sequence: CAISEAETRGNTGELFF. The CDR3 nucleotides are TGTGCCATCAGTGAGGCAGAGACTAGGGGGAACACCGGGGAGCTGTTTTTT.

This clone was seen once. The V and J genes are TRBV10-3 and TRBJ1-1; perhaps TRBD1 as D (5 bases). This CDR3 is 13 amino acids long. V lost 11 bases to trimming and J lost 3 bases, with 16 bases between them. Per germline, CDR1 ENHRY and CDR2 SYGVKD. CDR3 sequence reads: CAARGGEDTEAFF. The CDR3 nucleotides are TGTGCCGCCCGGGGGGGGGAGGACACTGAAGCTTTCTTT.